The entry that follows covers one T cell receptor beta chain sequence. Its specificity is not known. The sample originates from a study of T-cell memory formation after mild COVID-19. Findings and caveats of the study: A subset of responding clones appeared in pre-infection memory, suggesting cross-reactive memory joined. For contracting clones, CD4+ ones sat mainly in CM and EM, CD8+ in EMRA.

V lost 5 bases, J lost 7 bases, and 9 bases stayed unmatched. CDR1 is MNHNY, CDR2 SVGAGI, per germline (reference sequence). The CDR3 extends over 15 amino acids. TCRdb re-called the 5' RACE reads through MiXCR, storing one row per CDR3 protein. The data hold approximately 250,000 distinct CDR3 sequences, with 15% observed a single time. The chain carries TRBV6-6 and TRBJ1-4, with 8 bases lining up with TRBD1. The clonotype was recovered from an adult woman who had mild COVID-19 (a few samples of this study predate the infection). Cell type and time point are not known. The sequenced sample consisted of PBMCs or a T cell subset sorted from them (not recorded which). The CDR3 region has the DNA TGTGCCAGCAGTAATGGTCAGGGGGCGGTTGAAAAACTGTTTTTT. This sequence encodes CASSNGQGAVEKLFF.